The present entry profiles one T cell receptor beta chain with its context. Alongside a J-beta primer mix, a sample-barcoded 5' primer served in a second PCR lasting roughly 6 to 11 cycles. TCRdb passed the 5' RACE reads through MiXCR, listing each CDR3 protein once. This table holds around 790,000 distinct CDR3 sequences, roughly 44% found once. Germline V CDR1 and CDR2: SQVTM, ANQGSEA. Unmatched junction bases numbered 10, after V lost 6 bases and J lost 1 base. There are 15 residues in the CDR3. This specimen comes from a study of blood T cells in healthy people across ages. The material sequenced was blood. The rearrangement uses TRBV29-1 and TRBJ2-5; 8 positions agree with TRBD1. The source is a man aged 55 to 70 in good health. The CDR3, as DNA: TGCAGCGTCCGGACCGGGACAGGCCTCCAAGAGACCCAGTACTTC. This sequence encodes CSVRTGTGLQETQYF.